This TCR beta chain was sequenced during a study of early T cells in non-severe SARS-CoV-2 infection. About the study: Unsorted whole blood bulk RNA was sequenced, with unpaired chains.

Attachment of unique molecular identifiers was made to individual cDNA molecules. TCRdb re-called the 5' RACE reads through MiXCR, storing one row per CDR3 protein. The sample has about 60,000 distinct CDR3 sequences, roughly 12% seen once. This clonotype was counted ten times or more. What it binds is not known. The V gene lost 0 bases and the J gene lost 5 bases, with 9 bases spanning the gap. The V gene's germline CDR1 is DFQATT and CDR2 SNEGSKA (reference sequence). The CDR3 runs to 13 residues. Broader study findings: VDJdb matches were skewed toward anti-spike CD8 T cell responses.

The sample taken for sequencing was whole blood. V is TRBV20-1 and J is TRBJ2-3; the D is unclear. The receptor was isolated from an adult who was a healthcare worker with PCR-confirmed SARS-CoV-2 infection or an uninfected control (not recorded which). The CDR3 sequence is CSARDSSGDTQYF. CDR3 nucleotide sequence: TGCAGTGCTAGAGATTCGTCGGGAGATACGCAGTATTTT.